The clone carrying this TCR beta chain occurred a few times. Its antigen remains unidentified. In the PCR, 60 Vbeta and 13 Jbeta primers were used. The method was immunoSEQ multiplex PCR; TCRdb's version includes in-frame clones alone and lacks a portion of them. The sample gives under 200,000 clones, approximately 84% of which show up once; around 3.2% is in the top ten. These data come from a study of cytomegalovirus exposure and HLA in healthy donors. The study, taken as a whole, reports: In a later analysis, at a false discovery rate of 0.05, some 17,000 TCR beta sequences were associated with HLA alleles. A few chains linked to CMV were shown in vitro to be specific for CMV antigens. Earlier analysis looked at TCR beta V segments, and most were productive about 87% or about 30% of the time. Some segments of the V type, notably TRBV6-2 and TRBV6-3, were excluded as indistinguishable.

V lost 6 bases and J lost 1, with 13 bases in between. The CDR3 is made up of 14 amino acids. CDR1 and CDR2 (germline): MNHEY, SVGAGI. This chain links TRBV6-5 with TRBJ2-7; the D gene is possibly TRBD2 (6 bases). The TCR originated in a woman between 50 and 59 years old in good health and CMV-seropositive. The source material was PBMCs. CDR3 DNA sequence: TGTGCCAGCAGCCGCGTCCGGGGGTCCTACGAGCAGTACTTC. As protein: CASSRVRGSYEQYF.